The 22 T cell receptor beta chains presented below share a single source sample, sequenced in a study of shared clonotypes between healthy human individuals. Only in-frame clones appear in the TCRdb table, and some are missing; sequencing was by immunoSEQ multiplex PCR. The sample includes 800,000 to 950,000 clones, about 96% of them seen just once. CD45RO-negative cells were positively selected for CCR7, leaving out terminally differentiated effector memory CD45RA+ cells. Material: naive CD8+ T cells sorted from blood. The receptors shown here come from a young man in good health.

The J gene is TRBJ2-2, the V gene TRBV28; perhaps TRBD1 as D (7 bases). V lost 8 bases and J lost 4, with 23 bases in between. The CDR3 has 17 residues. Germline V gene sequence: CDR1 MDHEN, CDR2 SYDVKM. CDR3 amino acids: CASSQGQGEDITGELFF. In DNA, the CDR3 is TGTGCCAGCTCCCAGGGCCAGGGGGAGGATATCACCGGGGAGCTGTTTTTT.

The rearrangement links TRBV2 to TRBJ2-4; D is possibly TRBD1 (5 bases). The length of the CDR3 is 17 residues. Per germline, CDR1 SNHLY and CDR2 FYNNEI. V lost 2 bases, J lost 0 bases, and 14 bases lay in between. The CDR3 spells CASSEYPDSLAKNIQYF. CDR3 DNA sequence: TGTGCCAGCAGTGAATACCCCGACAGTTTAGCCAAAAACATTCAGTACTTC.

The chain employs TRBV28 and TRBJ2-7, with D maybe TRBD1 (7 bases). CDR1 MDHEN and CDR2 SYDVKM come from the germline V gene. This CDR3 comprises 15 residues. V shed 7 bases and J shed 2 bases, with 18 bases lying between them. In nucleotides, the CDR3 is TGTGCCAGCACTCTCGGAGGGGGCTATCCCTACGAGCAGTACTTC. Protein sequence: CASTLGGGYPYEQYF.

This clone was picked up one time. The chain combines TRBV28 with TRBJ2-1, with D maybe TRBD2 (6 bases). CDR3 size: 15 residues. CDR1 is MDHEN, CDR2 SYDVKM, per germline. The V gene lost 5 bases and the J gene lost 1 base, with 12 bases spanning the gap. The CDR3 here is CASSPAAGSYNEQFF. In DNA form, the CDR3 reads TGTGCCAGCAGTCCGGCTGCGGGGTCCTACAATGAGCAGTTCTTC.

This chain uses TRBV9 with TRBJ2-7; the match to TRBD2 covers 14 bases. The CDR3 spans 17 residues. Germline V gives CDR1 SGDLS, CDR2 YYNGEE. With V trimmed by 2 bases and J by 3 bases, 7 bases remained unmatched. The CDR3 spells CASSVGLAGVKDYEQYF. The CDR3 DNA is TGTGCCAGCAGCGTGGGACTAGCGGGAGTTAAGGACTACGAGCAGTACTTC. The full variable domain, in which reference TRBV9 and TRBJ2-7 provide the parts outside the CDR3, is DSGVTQTPKHLITATGQRVTLRCSPRSGDLSVYWYQQSLDQGLQFLIQYYNGEERAKGNILERFSAQQFPDLHSELNLSSLELGDSALYFCASSVGLAGVKDYEQYFGPGTRLTVT.

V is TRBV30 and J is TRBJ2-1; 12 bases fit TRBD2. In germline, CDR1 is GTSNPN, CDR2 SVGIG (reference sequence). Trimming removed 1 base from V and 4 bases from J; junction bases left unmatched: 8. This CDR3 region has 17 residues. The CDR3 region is CAWSETSGRRRYNEQFF. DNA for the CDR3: TGTGCCTGGAGTGAGACTAGCGGGAGACGGCGGTACAATGAGCAGTTCTTC.

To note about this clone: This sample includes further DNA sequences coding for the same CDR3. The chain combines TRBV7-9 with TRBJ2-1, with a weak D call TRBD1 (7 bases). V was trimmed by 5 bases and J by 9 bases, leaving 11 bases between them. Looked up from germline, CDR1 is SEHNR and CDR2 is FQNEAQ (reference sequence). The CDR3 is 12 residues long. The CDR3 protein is CASSDQGGEQFF. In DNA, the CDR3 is TGTGCCAGCAGCGACCAGGGGGGTGAGCAGTTCTTC.

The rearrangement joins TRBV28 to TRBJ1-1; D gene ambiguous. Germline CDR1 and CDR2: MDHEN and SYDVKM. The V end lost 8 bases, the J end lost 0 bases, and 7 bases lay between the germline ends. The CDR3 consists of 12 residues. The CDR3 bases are TGTGCCAGCCGGAGAATGAACACTGAAGCTTTCTTT. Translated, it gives CASRRMNTEAFF.

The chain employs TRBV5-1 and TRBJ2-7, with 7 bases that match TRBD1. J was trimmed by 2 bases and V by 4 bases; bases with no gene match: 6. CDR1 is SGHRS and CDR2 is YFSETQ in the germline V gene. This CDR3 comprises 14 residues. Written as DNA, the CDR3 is TGCGCCAGCAGCCTGACAGGGCCCGCCTACGAGCAGTACTTC. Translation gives CASSLTGPAYEQYF.

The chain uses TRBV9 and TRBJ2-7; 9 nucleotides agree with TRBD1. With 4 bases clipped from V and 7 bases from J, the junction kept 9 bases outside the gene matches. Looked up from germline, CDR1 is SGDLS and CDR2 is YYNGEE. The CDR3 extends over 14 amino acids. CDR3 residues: CASSPWDRVEEQYF. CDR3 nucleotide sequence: TGTGCCAGCAGCCCCTGGGACAGGGTGGAGGAGCAGTACTTC.

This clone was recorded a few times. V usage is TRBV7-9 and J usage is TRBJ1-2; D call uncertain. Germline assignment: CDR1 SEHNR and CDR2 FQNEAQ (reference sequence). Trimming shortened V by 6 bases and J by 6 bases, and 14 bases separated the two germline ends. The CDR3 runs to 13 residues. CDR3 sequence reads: CASRDTVEDGYTF. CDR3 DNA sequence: TGTGCCAGCAGGGATACAGTAGAGGATGGCTACACCTTC.

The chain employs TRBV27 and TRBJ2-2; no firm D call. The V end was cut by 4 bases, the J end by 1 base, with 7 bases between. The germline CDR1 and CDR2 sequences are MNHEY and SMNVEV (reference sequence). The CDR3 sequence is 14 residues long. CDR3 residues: CASSWLVNTGELFF. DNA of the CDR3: TGTGCCAGCAGTTGGCTAGTGAACACCGGGGAGCTGTTTTTT.

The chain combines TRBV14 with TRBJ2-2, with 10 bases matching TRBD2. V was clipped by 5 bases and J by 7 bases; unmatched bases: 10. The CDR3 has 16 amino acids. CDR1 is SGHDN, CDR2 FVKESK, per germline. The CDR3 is CASSKKAGGPIGELFF. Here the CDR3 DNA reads TGTGCCAGCAGCAAAAAAGCGGGAGGGCCGATCGGGGAGCTGTTTTTT.

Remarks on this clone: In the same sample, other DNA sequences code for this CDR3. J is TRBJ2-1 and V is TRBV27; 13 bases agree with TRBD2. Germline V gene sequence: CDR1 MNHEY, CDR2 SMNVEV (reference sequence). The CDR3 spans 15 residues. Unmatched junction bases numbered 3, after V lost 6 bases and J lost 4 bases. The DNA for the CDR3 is TGTGCCAGCAGCCTGGGACTAGCGGGGTACAATGAGCAGTTCTTC. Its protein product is CASSLGLAGYNEQFF.

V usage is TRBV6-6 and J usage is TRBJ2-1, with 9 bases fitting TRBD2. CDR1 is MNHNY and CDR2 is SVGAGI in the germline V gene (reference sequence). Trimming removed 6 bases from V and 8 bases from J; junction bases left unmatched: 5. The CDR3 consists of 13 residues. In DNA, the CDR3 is TGTGCCAGCAGACCCGGGACTAGCCATGAGCAGTTCTTC. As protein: CASRPGTSHEQFF.

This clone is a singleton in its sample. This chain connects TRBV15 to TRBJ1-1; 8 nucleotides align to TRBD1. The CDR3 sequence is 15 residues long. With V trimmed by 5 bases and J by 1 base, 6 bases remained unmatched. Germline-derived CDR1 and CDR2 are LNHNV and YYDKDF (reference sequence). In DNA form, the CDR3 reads TGTGCCACCAGCGTAAGGGACAGGTGGAACACTGAAGCTTTCTTT. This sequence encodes CATSVRDRWNTEAFF.

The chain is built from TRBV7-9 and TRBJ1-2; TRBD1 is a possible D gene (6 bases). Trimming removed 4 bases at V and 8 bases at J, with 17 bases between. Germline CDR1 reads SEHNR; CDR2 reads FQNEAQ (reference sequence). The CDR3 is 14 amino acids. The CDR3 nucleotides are TGTGCCAGCAGCTCCCGCCAGGGGATTGGCGGCTACACCTTC. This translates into CASSSRQGIGGYTF.

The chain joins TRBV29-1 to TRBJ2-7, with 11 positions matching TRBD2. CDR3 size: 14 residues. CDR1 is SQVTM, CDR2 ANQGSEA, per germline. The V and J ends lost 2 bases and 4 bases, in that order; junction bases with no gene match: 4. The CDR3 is CSVEFVAGGYEQYF. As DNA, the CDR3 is TGCAGCGTTGAATTTGTAGCGGGAGGGTACGAGCAGTACTTC.

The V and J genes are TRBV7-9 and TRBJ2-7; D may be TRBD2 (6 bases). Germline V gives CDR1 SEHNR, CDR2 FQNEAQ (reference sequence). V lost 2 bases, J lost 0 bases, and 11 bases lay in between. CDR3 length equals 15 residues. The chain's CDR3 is CASSLLANSSYEQYF. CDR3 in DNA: TGTGCCAGCAGCTTACTAGCGAACAGCTCCTACGAGCAGTACTTC.

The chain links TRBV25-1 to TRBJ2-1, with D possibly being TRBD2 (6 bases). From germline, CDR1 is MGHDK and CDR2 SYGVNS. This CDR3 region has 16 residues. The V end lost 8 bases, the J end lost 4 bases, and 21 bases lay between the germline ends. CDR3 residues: CASSGGADRDYNEQFF. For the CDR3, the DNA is TGTGCCAGCTCCGGAGGGGCGGACCGTGATTACAATGAGCAGTTCTTC. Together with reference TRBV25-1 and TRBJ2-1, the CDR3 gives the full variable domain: EADIYQTPRYLVIGTGKKITLECSQTMGHDKMYWYQQDPGMELHLIHYSYGVNSTEKGDLSSESTVSRIRTEHFPLTLESARPSHTSQYLCASSGGADRDYNEQFFGPGTRLTVL.

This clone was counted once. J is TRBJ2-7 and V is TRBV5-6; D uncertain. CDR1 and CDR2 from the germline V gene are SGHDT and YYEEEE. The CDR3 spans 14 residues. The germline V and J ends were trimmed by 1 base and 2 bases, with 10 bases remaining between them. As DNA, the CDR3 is TGTGCCAGCAGCTTGTCCTACATAACCTACGAGCAGTACTTC. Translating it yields CASSLSYITYEQYF.

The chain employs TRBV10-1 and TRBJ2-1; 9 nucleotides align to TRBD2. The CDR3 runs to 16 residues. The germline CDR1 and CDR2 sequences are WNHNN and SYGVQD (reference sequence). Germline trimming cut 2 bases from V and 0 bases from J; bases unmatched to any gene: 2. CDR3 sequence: CASSEVAGVSYNEQFF. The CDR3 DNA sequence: TGCGCCAGCAGTGAGGTAGCGGGAGTCTCCTACAATGAGCAGTTCTTC.